This T cell receptor (beta chain) was identified during a study of shared clonotypes between healthy human individuals. Study information: Aged between 18 and 49, the donors were two women and a few men.

On sorted subsets, replicate PCRs used about 200 ng DNA, or tens of thousands of T cell genomes. Sequencing was performed with immunoSEQ multiplex PCR; in TCRdb, only in-frame clones are kept and a portion is missing. The profile covers over a million clones, with approximately 78% appearing a single time and approximately 0.52% taken by the ten largest. The sequence came from a man aged 18 to 29 in good health. Some clones in this sample may be carry-over from other donors' samples. Specimen: memory CD4+ T cells from PBMCs. Subset meaning: CD45RA-negative fraction.

In nucleotides, the CDR3 is TGTGCCAGCAGCGTGGGGGCAGAAACTTACTATGGCTACACCTTC. Protein sequence: CASSVGAETYYGYTF. The chain is built from TRBV9 and TRBJ1-2; tentative D call: TRBD1 (6 bases). From germline, CDR1 is SGDLS and CDR2 YYNGEE. The CDR3 runs 15 residues. Trimming removed 2 bases at V and 3 bases at J, with 14 bases between.